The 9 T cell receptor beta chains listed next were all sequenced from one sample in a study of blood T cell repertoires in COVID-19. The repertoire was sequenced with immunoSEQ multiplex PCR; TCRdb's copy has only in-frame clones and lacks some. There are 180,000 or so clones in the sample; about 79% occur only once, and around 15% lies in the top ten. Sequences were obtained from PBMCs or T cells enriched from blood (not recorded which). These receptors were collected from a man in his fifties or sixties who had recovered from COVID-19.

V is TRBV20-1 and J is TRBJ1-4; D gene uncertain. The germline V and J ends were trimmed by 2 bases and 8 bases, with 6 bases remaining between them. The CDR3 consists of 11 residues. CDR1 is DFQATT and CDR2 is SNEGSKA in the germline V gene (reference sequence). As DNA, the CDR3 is TGCAGTGCTAGACTAGACGAAAAACTGTTTTTT. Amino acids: CSARLDEKLFF.

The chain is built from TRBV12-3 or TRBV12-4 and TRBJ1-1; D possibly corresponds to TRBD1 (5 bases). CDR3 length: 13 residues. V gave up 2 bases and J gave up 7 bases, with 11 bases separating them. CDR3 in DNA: TGTGCCAGCAGTTTAAGGCAGGGTAGTGAAGCTTTCTTT. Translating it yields CASSLRQGSEAFF.

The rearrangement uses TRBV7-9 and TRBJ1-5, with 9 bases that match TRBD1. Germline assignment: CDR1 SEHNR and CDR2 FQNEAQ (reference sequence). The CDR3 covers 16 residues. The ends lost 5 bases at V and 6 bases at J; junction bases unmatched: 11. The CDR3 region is CASSPWTGVTGQPQHF. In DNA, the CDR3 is TGTGCCAGCAGCCCGTGGACAGGGGTGACGGGTCAGCCCCAGCATTTT.

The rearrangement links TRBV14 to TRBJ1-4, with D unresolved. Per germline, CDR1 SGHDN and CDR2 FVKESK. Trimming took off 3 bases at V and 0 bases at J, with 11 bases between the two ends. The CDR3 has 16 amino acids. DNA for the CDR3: TGTGCCAGCAGCCAGATTACAGCAGCAACTAATGAAAAACTGTTTTTT. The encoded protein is CASSQITAATNEKLFF. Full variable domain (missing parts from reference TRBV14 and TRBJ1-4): EAGVTQFPSHSVIEKGQTVTLRCDPISGHDNLYWYRRVMGKEIKFLLHFVKESKQDESGMPNNRFLAERTGGTYSTLKVQPAELEDSGVYFCASSQITAATNEKLFFGSGTQLSVL.

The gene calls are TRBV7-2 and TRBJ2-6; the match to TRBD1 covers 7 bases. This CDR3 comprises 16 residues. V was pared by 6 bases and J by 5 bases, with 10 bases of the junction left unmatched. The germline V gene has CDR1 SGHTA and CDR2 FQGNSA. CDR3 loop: CASSSRQGIRANVLTF. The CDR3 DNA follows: TGTGCCAGCAGTTCTCGACAGGGCATTAGGGCCAACGTCCTGACTTTC.

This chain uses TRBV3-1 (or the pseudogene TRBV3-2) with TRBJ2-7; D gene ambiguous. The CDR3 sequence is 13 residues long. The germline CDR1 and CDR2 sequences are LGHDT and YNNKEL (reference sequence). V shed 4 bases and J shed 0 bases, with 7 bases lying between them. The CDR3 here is CASSRMASYEQYF. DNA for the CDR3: TGTGCCAGCAGCCGTATGGCCTCCTACGAGCAGTACTTC.

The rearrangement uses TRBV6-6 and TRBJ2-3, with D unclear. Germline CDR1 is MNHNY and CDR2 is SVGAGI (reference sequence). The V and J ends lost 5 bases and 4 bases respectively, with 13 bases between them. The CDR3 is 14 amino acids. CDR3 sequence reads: CASSPIQVADTQYF. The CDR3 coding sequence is TGTGCCAGCAGTCCGATTCAGGTTGCAGATACGCAGTATTTT.

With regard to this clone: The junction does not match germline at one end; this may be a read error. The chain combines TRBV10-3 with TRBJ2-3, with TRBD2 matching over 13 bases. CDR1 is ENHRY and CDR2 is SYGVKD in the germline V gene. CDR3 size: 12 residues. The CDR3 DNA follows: TGTGCCATCAGCGAAGGACTAGCGGGGGCGAATTTT. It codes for CAISEGLAGANF.

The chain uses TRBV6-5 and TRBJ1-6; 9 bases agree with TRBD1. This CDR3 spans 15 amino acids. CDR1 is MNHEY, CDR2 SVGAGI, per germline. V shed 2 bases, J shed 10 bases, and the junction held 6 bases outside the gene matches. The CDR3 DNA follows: TGTGCCAGCAGTTACGGGGACAGGGAGGACTCACCCCTCCACTTT. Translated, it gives CASSYGDREDSPLHF.